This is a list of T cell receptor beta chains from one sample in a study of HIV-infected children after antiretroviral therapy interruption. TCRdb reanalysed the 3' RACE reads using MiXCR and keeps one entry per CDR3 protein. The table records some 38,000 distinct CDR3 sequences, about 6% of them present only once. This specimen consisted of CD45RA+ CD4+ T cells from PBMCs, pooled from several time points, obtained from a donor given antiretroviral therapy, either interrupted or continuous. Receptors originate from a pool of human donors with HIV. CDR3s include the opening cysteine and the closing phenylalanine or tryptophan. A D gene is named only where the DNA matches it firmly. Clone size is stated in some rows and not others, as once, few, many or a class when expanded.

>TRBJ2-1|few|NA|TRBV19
CASSMRPAQLTHEQFF
TGTGCCAGTAGTATGCGGCCGGCACAGCTAACCCATGAGCAGTTCTTC
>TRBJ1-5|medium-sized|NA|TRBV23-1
CASSHRNQPQHF
TGCGCCAGCAGTCACCGCAATCAGCCCCAGCATTTT
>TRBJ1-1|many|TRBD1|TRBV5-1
CASSRTGGPTSMNTEAFF
TGCGCCAGCAGCCGTACAGGGGGTCCTACCTCGATGAACACTGAAGCTTTCTTT
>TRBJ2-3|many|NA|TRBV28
CASTLSGSTDTQYF
TGTGCCAGCACGCTGAGCGGTAGCACAGATACGCAGTATTTT
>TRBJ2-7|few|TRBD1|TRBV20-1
CSGTGTGGSSYEQYF
TGCAGTGGAACCGGGACAGGGGGAAGCTCCTACGAGCAGTACTTC
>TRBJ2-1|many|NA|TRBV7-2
CASSIGSGGMREQFF
TGTGCCAGCTCAATCGGGTCGGGTGGCATGCGGGAGCAGTTCTTC
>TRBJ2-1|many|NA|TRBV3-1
CASSQGLGSYNEQFF
TGTGCCAGCAGCCAAGGCCTTGGGTCCTACAATGAGCAGTTCTTC
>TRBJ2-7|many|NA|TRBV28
CASSPKGGQGLKYEQYF
TGTGCCAGCAGTCCGAAGGGGGGGCAGGGACTCAAATACGAGCAGTACTTC
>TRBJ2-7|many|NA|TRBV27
CASSFKGPTAEQYF
TGTGCCAGCAGTTTTAAGGGCCCCACTGCCGAGCAGTACTTC
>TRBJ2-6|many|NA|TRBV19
CASSIEGTSGANVLTF
TGTGCCAGTAGTATAGAGGGCACCTCTGGGGCCAACGTCCTGACTTTC
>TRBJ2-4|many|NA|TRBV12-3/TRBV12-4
CASSPARFSGAKNIQYF
TGTGCCAGCAGTCCCGCGAGGTTCTCGGGGGCCAAAAACATTCAGTACTTC
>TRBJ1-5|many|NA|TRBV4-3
CASSQDGDANQPQHF
TGCGCCAGCAGCCAAGATGGCGACGCTAATCAGCCCCAGCATTTT
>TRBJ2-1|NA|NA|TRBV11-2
CASSSPDFWGGNEQFF
TGTGCCAGCAGCTCCCCGGACTTTTGGGGTGGCAATGAGCAGTTCTTC
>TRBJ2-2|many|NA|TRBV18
CASSPSGNTGELFF
TGTGCCAGCTCACCTTCGGGGAACACCGGGGAGCTGTTTTTT
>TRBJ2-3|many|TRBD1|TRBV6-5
CASSGPGQGGAETLYF
TGTGCCAGCAGTGGTCCGGGACAGGGGGGTGCAGAAACGCTGTATTTT
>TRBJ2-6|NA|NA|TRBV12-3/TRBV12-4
CASGRGSGANVLTF
TGTGCCAGCGGCCGGGGCTCTGGGGCCAACGTCCTGACTTTC
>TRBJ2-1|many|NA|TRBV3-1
CASTPGNSYNEQFF
TGTGCCAGCACCCCGGGCAACTCCTACAATGAGCAGTTCTTC
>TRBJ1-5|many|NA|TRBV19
CASSGGTYQPQHF
TGTGCCAGTAGTGGAGGGACCTATCAGCCCCAGCATTTT
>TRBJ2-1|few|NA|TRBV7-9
CASSTRPGGEQFF
TGTGCCAGCAGCACCCGGCCCGGGGGTGAGCAGTTCTTC
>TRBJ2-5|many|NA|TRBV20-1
CSASWASGGETQYF
TGCAGTGCTAGCTGGGCGTCCGGCGGGGAGACCCAGTACTTC
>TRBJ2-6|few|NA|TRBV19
CASSIALPRRGLPSGANVLTF
TGTGCCAGTAGTATAGCCCTCCCCCGGAGAGGGCTGCCCTCTGGGGCCAACGTCCTGACTTTC
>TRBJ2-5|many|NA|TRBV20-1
CSARDQVGETQYF
TGCAGTGCTAGAGATCAGGTTGGGGAGACCCAGTACTTC
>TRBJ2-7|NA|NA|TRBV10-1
CASNEQGAILYEQYF
TGCGCCAGCAACGAACAGGGCGCTATTTTGTACGAGCAGTACTTC
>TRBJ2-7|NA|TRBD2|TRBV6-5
CASSYSMSSGYEQYF
TGTGCCAGCAGTTACTCGATGTCTAGCGGATACGAGCAGTACTTC
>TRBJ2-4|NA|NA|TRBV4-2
CASSQDIGHADIQYF
TGTGCCAGCAGCCAAGACATAGGGCACGCAGACATTCAGTACTTC
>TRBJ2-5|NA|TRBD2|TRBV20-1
CSATRTSGGNGETQYF
TGCAGTGCTACTAGGACTAGCGGGGGGAACGGGGAGACCCAGTACTTC
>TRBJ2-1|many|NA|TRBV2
CASYGRRRGERGRSYNEQFF
TGTGCCAGCTACGGGCGCCGGCGTGGTGAACGGGGACGCTCCTACAATGAGCAGTTCTTC
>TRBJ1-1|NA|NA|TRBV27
CASSFQGRGTEAFF
TGTGCCAGCAGTTTTCAGGGTCGAGGCACTGAAGCTTTCTTT
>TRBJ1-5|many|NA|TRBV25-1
CASSQGGGQPQHF
TGTGCCAGCAGCCAGGGTGGGGGTCAGCCCCAGCATTTT